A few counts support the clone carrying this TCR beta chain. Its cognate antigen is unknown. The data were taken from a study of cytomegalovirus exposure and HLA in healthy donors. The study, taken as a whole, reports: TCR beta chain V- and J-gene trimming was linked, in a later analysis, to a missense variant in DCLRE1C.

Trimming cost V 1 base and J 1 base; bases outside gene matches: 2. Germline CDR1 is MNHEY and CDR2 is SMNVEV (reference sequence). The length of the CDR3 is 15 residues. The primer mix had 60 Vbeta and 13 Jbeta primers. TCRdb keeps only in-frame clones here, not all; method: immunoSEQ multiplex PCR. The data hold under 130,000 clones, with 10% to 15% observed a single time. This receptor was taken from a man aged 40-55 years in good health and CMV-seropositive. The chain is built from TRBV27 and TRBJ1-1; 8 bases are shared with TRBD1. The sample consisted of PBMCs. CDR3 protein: CASSLFGTGNTEAFF. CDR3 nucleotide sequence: TGTGCCAGCAGTTTATTCGGGACAGGGAACACTGAAGCTTTCTTT.